This TCR beta chain was sequenced for a study of blood T cell repertoires in COVID-19. Some clones are missing from TCRdb's copy, which holds only in-frame ones; the method was immunoSEQ multiplex PCR. Of 110,000 to 150,000 clones listed, roughly 87% are singletons. This TCR derives from a man aged 70-80 years with acute or convalescent COVID-19. Source material: peripheral blood.

The CDR3 here is CASSYSSLETQYF. The CDR3 DNA reads TGTGCCAGCAGTTACTCGAGTCTAGAGACCCAGTACTTC. The chain combines TRBV6-5 with TRBJ2-5; D remains ambiguous. CDR1 is MNHEY, CDR2 SVGAGI, per germline. CDR3 size: 13 residues. The V end was cut by 0 bases, the J end by 4 bases, with 6 bases between.